The 27 T cell receptor beta chains below were found in one sample sequenced in a study of blood T cell repertoires in COVID-19. Assay used: immunoSEQ multiplex PCR; TCRdb lists only in-frame clones, some missing. Among 200,000 to 250,000 clones listed, approximately 80% were seen once. Sequenced sample: peripheral blood. The receptors derive from a man aged 50 to 59 with active or convalescent COVID-19.

V gene TRBV11-2 combines with J gene TRBJ2-1, with a weak D call TRBD1 (5 bases). The CDR3 loop spans 13 amino acids. Germline assignment: CDR1 SGHAT and CDR2 FQNNGV. V was pared by 0 bases and J by 8 bases, with 8 bases between. In nucleotides, the CDR3 is TGTGCCAGCAGCTTAGATCTCAGGGATGAGCAGTTCTTC. This encodes CASSLDLRDEQFF.

This clone was seen only once. J is TRBJ1-2 and V is TRBV6-2 or TRBV6-3; D ambiguous. The length of the CDR3 is 13 residues. Trimming took 2 bases from V and 5 from J, leaving 9 bases between them. Germline V gives CDR1 MNHEY, CDR2 SVGEGT. The CDR3 protein is CASSYHGGYGYTF. The CDR3 DNA reads TGTGCCAGCAGTTACCACGGAGGGTATGGCTACACCTTC.

The rearrangement uses TRBV5-1 and TRBJ1-4, with D unresolved. Germline V lookup: CDR1 SGHRS, CDR2 YFSETQ. The V and J ends lost 7 bases and 5 bases respectively, with 12 bases between them. There are 13 residues in the CDR3. CDR3 sequence reads: CASSHSGNEKLFF. In DNA form, the CDR3 reads TGCGCCAGCTCCCACTCGGGAAATGAAAAACTGTTTTTT.

This sequence joins TRBV5-4 and TRBJ2-3; 9 bases line up with TRBD2. The junction had 12 bases not matched to a gene; V was cut back by 8 bases and J by 2 bases. The CDR3 length is 16 residues. In germline, CDR1 is SGHNT, CDR2 YYREEE (reference sequence). CDR3 residues: CASNYRAGGYTDTQYF. The DNA of the CDR3 is TGTGCCAGTAATTATAGGGCGGGAGGGTACACAGATACGCAGTATTTT.

V and J are TRBV5-1 and TRBJ2-3, with D tentatively TRBD2 (6 bases). The germline gives CDR1 SGHRS, CDR2 YFSETQ. This CDR3 has 14 amino acids. V was clipped by 0 bases and J by 5 bases, with 10 bases between them. CDR3 sequence (DNA): TGCGCCAGCAGCTTGGAGGGGCGGGGAGATACGCAGTATTTT. Translated: CASSLEGRGDTQYF. The whole variable domain, filled in from reference TRBV5-1 and TRBJ2-3, reads KAGVTQTPRYLIKTRGQQVTLSCSPISGHRSVSWYQQTPGQGLQFLFEYFSETQRNKGNFPGRFSGRQFSNSRSEMNVSTLELGDSALYLCASSLEGRGDTQYFGPGTRLTVL.

In regard to this clone: Other DNA sequences in this sample translate to the same CDR3. The V and J genes are TRBV19 and TRBJ1-5; 11 positions match TRBD1. The CDR3 totals 16 residues. The junction had 3 bases not matched to a gene; V was cut back by 1 base and J by 4 bases. Germline CDR1 and CDR2: LNHDA and SQIVND (reference sequence). CDR3: CASSIGDRGLNQPQHF. In DNA, the CDR3 is TGTGCCAGTAGTATAGGGGACAGGGGGTTGAATCAGCCCCAGCATTTT. The full variable domain, with the rest looked up from reference TRBV19 and TRBJ1-5, is DGGITQSPKYLFRKEGQNVTLSCEQNLNHDAMYWYRQDPGQGLRLIYYSQIVNDFQKGDIAEGYSVSREKKESFPLTVTSAQKNPTAFYLCASSIGDRGLNQPQHFGDGTRLSIL.

The chain links TRBV5-5 to TRBJ1-1; 8 bases agree with TRBD1. The V gene's germline CDR1 is SGHKS and CDR2 YYEKEE (reference sequence). J gave up 7 bases and V 4 bases, and 9 bases lay outside the gene matches. CDR3 length equals 14 residues. CDR3 sequence (DNA): TGTGCCAGCAGCGCGTCAGGGGGCGCGGTTGAAGCTTTCTTT. Translated: CASSASGGAVEAFF. Combining the CDR3 with reference TRBV5-5 and TRBJ1-1 gives the whole variable domain DAGVTQSPTHLIKTRGQQVTLRCSPISGHKSVSWYQQVLGQGPQFIFQYYEKEERGRGNFPDRFSARQFPNYSSELNVNALLLGDSALYLCASSASGGAVEAFFGQGTRLTVV.

The genes are TRBV4-3 and TRBJ1-4; D not resolved. This CDR3 region has 17 residues. Trimming stripped 0 bases from V and 4 bases from J, with 15 bases between. Germline CDR1 reads LGHNA; CDR2 reads YSLEER. CDR3 region: CASSQELGQAYNEKLFF. The CDR3 DNA follows: TGCGCCAGCAGCCAAGAACTTGGGCAGGCATATAATGAAAAACTGTTTTTT.

The V and J genes are TRBV2 and TRBJ1-1, with 9 bases fitting TRBD1. The CDR3 contains 16 residues. Per germline, CDR1 SNHLY and CDR2 FYNNEI. Trimming removed 6 bases from V and 0 bases from J; junction bases left unmatched: 8. The CDR3 nucleotides read TGTGCCAGCAGCGATGGGACAGGGAACATGAACACTGAAGCTTTCTTT. It encodes CASSDGTGNMNTEAFF.

The CDR3 sequence: CASGSGNTEAFF. The CDR3, as DNA: TGTGCCAGCGGATCAGGGAACACTGAAGCTTTCTTT. The gene calls are TRBV2 and TRBJ1-1; no clear D. Between the trimmed V and J ends, which lost 8 bases and 1 base, there was a span of 8 bases. CDR3 length equals 12 residues. The germline CDR1 and CDR2 sequences are SNHLY and FYNNEI. Together with reference TRBV2 and TRBJ1-1, the CDR3 gives the full variable domain: EPEVTQTPSHQVTQMGQEVILRCVPISNHLYFYWYRQILGQKVEFLVSFYNNEISEKSEIFDDQFSVERPDGSNFTLKIRSTKLEDSAMYFCASGSGNTEAFFGQGTRLTVV.

This clone was found a few times. The V gene is TRBV3-1 (or the pseudogene TRBV3-2), the J gene TRBJ2-3; D unresolved. V was shortened by 3 bases and J by 5 bases, with 12 bases between the two germline ends. The CDR3 contains 14 residues. In germline, CDR1 is LGHDT, CDR2 YNNKEL (reference sequence). In nucleotides, the CDR3 is TGTGCCAGCAGCCACCAACGGTCCGGAGATACGCAGTATTTT. Amino acid sequence: CASSHQRSGDTQYF.

This sequence joins TRBV5-6 and TRBJ1-6; D is unresolved. Trimming removed 3 bases at V and 3 bases at J, with 13 bases between. Germline V gene sequence: CDR1 SGHDT, CDR2 YYEEEE. The CDR3 is 16 amino acids. The CDR3 DNA reads TGTGCCAGCAGCTCGAGAACAGACAACTATAATTCACCCCTCCACTTT. Amino acid sequence: CASSSRTDNYNSPLHF.

This clone was counted a few times. The V call is TRBV19, the J call TRBJ1-6; 7 bases align to TRBD1. The CDR3 is 13 residues long. Per the germline V gene, CDR1 is LNHDA and CDR2 is SQIVND (reference sequence). V lost 6 bases and J lost 8; bases outside the gene matches: 4. CDR3 DNA sequence: TGTGCCAGTAGAAACAGGGGAGATTCACCCCTCCACTTT. It specifies CASRNRGDSPLHF.

The chain joins TRBV5-1 to TRBJ2-5; 12 positions match TRBD2. The CDR3 is made up of 16 amino acids. The junction had 7 bases not matched to a gene; V was cut back by 5 bases and J by 2 bases. Germline loops: CDR1 SGHRS, CDR2 YFSETQ. In nucleotides, the CDR3 is TGCGCCAGCAGACGAGGGACTAGCGGGCCTCAAGAGACCCAGTACTTC. This translates into CASRRGTSGPQETQYF.

The rearrangement joins TRBV19 to TRBJ1-6, with 8 bases aligning to TRBD1. V lost 7 bases and J lost 10; bases outside the gene matches: 12. This CDR3 has 15 amino acids. Germline lookup yields CDR1 LNHDA and CDR2 SQIVND (reference sequence). This CDR3 is CASKAFGQGDSPLHF. CDR3 sequence (DNA): TGTGCCAGTAAAGCCTTCGGACAGGGTGACTCACCCCTCCACTTT. The full variable domain, in which reference TRBV19 and TRBJ1-6 provide the parts outside the CDR3, is DGGITQSPKYLFRKEGQNVTLSCEQNLNHDAMYWYRQDPGQGLRLIYYSQIVNDFQKGDIAEGYSVSREKKESFPLTVTSAQKNPTAFYLCASKAFGQGDSPLHFGNGTRLTVT.

The chain carries TRBV3-1 (or the pseudogene TRBV3-2) and TRBJ2-2; TRBD1 aligns across 7 bases. V dropped 6 bases and J dropped 3; count of bases not matched to a gene: 7. The V gene's germline CDR1 is LGHDT and CDR2 YNNKEL (reference sequence). This CDR3 spans 15 amino acids. CDR3 region: CASRNRGRDTGELFF. The CDR3 region has the DNA TGTGCCAGCAGGAACAGGGGCAGGGACACCGGGGAGCTGTTTTTT.

This chain connects TRBV5-1 to TRBJ2-3, with D possibly being TRBD2 (6 bases). The CDR3 is 13 amino acids. Germline-derived CDR1 and CDR2 are SGHRS and YFSETQ. V lost 4 bases and J 6 bases, leaving 12 bases between the germline ends. CDR3 sequence reads: CASSPWRDDTQYF. The CDR3 nucleotides are TGCGCCAGCAGCCCCTGGCGGGACGATACGCAGTATTTT. Full variable domain (outside the CDR3, taken from reference TRBV5-1 and TRBJ2-3): KAGVTQTPRYLIKTRGQQVTLSCSPISGHRSVSWYQQTPGQGLQFLFEYFSETQRNKGNFPGRFSGRQFSNSRSEMNVSTLELGDSALYLCASSPWRDDTQYFGPGTRLTVL.

The genes are TRBV18 and TRBJ1-1; D not certain. CDR1 and CDR2 (germline): KGHSH, LQKENI. Trimming took 1 base from V and 1 from J, leaving 10 bases between them. There are 15 residues in the CDR3. CDR3 bases: TGTGCCAGCTCACCACGTTCCCGCGGGAACACTGAAGCTTTCTTT. This sequence encodes CASSPRSRGNTEAFF.

The rearrangement uses TRBV9 and TRBJ1-2; TRBD1 matches at 7 bases. This CDR3 region has 15 residues. V lost 0 bases and J lost 8; bases outside the gene matches: 10. CDR1 SGDLS and CDR2 YYNGEE come from the germline V gene. The CDR3 loop reads CASSVATGWFVGYTF. DNA of the CDR3: TGTGCCAGCAGCGTAGCGACAGGGTGGTTTGTCGGCTACACCTTC.

V gene TRBV30 combines with J gene TRBJ2-2; TRBD2 is a possible D gene (6 bases). V was shortened by 7 bases and J by 8 bases, with 20 bases between the two germline ends. Germline V CDR1 and CDR2: GTSNPN, SVGIG (reference sequence). The CDR3 totals 14 residues. CDR3 residues: CAFHRRGGVGELFF. The CDR3 nucleotides read TGTGCCTTCCACCGTCGGGGAGGTGTGGGGGAGCTGTTTTTT. The whole variable domain, remainder taken from reference TRBV30 and TRBJ2-2, is SQTIHQWPATLVQPVGSPLSLECTVEGTSNPNLYWYRQAAGRGLQLLFYSVGIGQISSEVPQNLSASRPQDRQFILSSKKLLLSDSGFYLCAFHRRGGVGELFFGEGSRLTVL.

The CDR3 loop reads CASSVDRANYGYTF. In DNA, the CDR3 is TGCGCCAGCAGCGTGGACAGGGCTAACTATGGCTACACCTTC. J is TRBJ1-2 and V is TRBV5-1; TRBD1 agrees at 8 bases. J gave up 0 bases and V 4 bases, and 2 bases lay outside the gene matches. Germline-derived CDR1 and CDR2 are SGHRS and YFSETQ. CDR3 length: 14 residues. Full variable domain (missing parts from reference TRBV5-1 and TRBJ1-2): KAGVTQTPRYLIKTRGQQVTLSCSPISGHRSVSWYQQTPGQGLQFLFEYFSETQRNKGNFPGRFSGRQFSNSRSEMNVSTLELGDSALYLCASSVDRANYGYTFGSGTRLTVV.

The CDR3 protein is CASSPMDYYNEQFF. The DNA of the CDR3 is TGTGCCAGCAGTCCGATGGACTATTACAATGAGCAGTTCTTC. The chain links TRBV6-5 to TRBJ2-1, with a possible D match to TRBD2 (6 bases). Germline CDR1 and CDR2: MNHEY and SVGAGI. CDR3 length equals 14 residues. Trimming took off 5 bases at V and 4 bases at J, with 12 bases between the two ends.

The chain links TRBV29-1 to TRBJ2-1, with D maybe TRBD2 (5 bases). This CDR3 contains 14 residues. Germline values: CDR1 SQVTM, CDR2 ANQGSEA. Trimming removed 4 bases from V and 2 bases from J, with 12 bases in between. The CDR3 bases are TGCAGCGTTGTGGAGCGGAAAACCTACAATGAGCAGTTCTTC. Translated, it gives CSVVERKTYNEQFF.

The CDR3 sequence: CASSPGTSTTYEQYF. The CDR3 DNA reads as TGTGCCAGCAGTCCCGGGACTAGCACTACCTACGAGCAGTACTTC. The chain links TRBV28 to TRBJ2-7; 9 bases line up with TRBD2. Looked up from germline, CDR1 is MDHEN and CDR2 is SYDVKM. The ends lost 5 bases at V and 2 bases at J; junction bases unmatched: 7. CDR3 size: 15 residues.

The chain uses TRBV7-3 and TRBJ2-2, with 7 bases matching TRBD2. V was pared by 4 bases and J by 11 bases, with 7 bases of the junction left unmatched. This CDR3 is 13 amino acids long. Germline V gene sequence: CDR1 SGHTA, CDR2 FQGTGA. CDR3 loop: CASSSRLAGELFF. Written as DNA, the CDR3 is TGTGCCAGCAGCTCCCGACTAGCTGGAGAGCTGTTTTTT.

This clone came up a few times. V usage is TRBV5-5 and J usage is TRBJ2-7, with D unclear. V lost 4 bases to trimming and J lost 9 bases, with 20 bases between them. Germline V gives CDR1 SGHKS, CDR2 YYEKEE (reference sequence). CDR3 size: 14 residues. The CDR3 sequence: CASSQFNDFLGQYV. The CDR3 region has the DNA TGTGCCAGCAGCCAGTTCAATGACTTCCTGGGGCAGTACGTC.

This clone was seen a few times. The chain joins TRBV13 to TRBJ1-1; possibly TRBD1 for D (6 bases). The CDR3 covers 16 residues. Germline loops: CDR1 PRHDT, CDR2 FYEKMQ (reference sequence). V was shortened by 4 bases and J by 0 bases, with 15 bases between the two germline ends. CDR3 loop: CASSSTAGTMNTEAFF. DNA for the CDR3: TGTGCCAGCAGCTCAACCGCCGGGACAATGAACACTGAAGCTTTCTTT.